The 9 T cell receptor beta chains listed next were all sequenced from one sample in a study of cytomegalovirus exposure and HLA in healthy donors (dated by TCRdb to about 2017). Library construction relied on the immunoSEQ multiplex PCR assay. For the multiplex PCR, a mixture combining 60 forward primers for TCR Vbeta segments and 13 reverse primers for TCR Jbeta segments was used. What TCRdb holds here is the immuneACCESS table cut down to in-frame rearrangements. Part of the clones is not present; checked against another copy, under half of the missing clones reflect an unresolved V gene, and the others are unexplained. In this sample the table shows approximately 290,000 clones, approximately 80% of which occur a single time. About 0.28% of the sample rests with the top ten. The specimen sequenced was PBMCs. These TCRs come from a girl between 2 and 10 years old in good health and CMV-seronegative.

J is TRBJ2-5 and V is TRBV2, with 11 bases matching TRBD1. The CDR3 runs 15 residues. CDR1 and CDR2 (germline): SNHLY, FYNNEI. The V segment lost 6 bases and the J segment 4 bases; nucleotides outside the gene matches: 7. This CDR3 reads CASSGQGAGGETQYF. The DNA of the CDR3 is TGTGCCAGCAGCGGACAGGGGGCGGGCGGAGAGACCCAGTACTTC.

This chain uses TRBV7-3 with TRBJ1-1, with 7 bases matching TRBD1. The CDR3 contains 14 residues. V shed 6 bases, J shed 1 base, and the junction held 5 bases outside the gene matches. Germline CDR1 and CDR2: SGHTA and FQGTGA. The CDR3 reads CASSSGTANTEAFF. Here the CDR3 DNA reads TGTGCCAGCAGTTCCGGGACAGCGAACACTGAAGCTTTCTTT.

The rearrangement joins TRBV12-5 to TRBJ1-2, with D possibly matching TRBD1 (5 bases). Germline assignment: CDR1 LGHNT and CDR2 FRNRAP. This CDR3 region has 14 residues. V shed 1 base and J shed 5 bases, with 11 bases lying between them. The CDR3: CASGLGRVHYGYTF. The CDR3 nucleotides read TGTGCTAGTGGTTTGGGCAGGGTCCATTATGGCTACACCTTC.

The V and J genes are TRBV19 and TRBJ2-1; 7 nucleotides align to TRBD2. Germline CDR1 and CDR2: LNHDA and SQIVND (reference sequence). Trimming took 1 base from V and 1 from J; bases not matched to a gene: 1. CDR3 length: 15 residues. CDR3 in amino acids: CASSIVAGSYNEQFF. DNA for the CDR3: TGTGCCAGTAGTATAGTAGCGGGTTCCTACAATGAGCAGTTCTTC.

The chain links TRBV13 to TRBJ2-1; 8 nucleotides line up with TRBD1. V was clipped by 4 bases and J by 4 bases; unmatched bases: 9. The CDR3 extends over 16 amino acids. CDR1 and CDR2 from the germline V gene are PRHDT and FYEKMQ (reference sequence). The CDR3 loop reads CASSSRGPSGYNEQFF. Here the CDR3 DNA reads TGTGCCAGCAGCTCCAGGGGGCCATCTGGTTACAATGAGCAGTTCTTC.

A note on this clone: Other DNA sequences in the sample encode the same CDR3. CDR3 DNA: TGTGCCTGGAGTGAGGGGTACGAGCAGTACTTC. This encodes CAWSEGYEQYF. V gene TRBV30 combines with J gene TRBJ2-7; D possibly corresponds to TRBD1 (5 bases). Deletions cut 1 base from V and 4 bases from J, with 5 bases between. Germline CDR1 is GTSNPN and CDR2 is SVGIG (reference sequence). The CDR3 covers 11 residues.

The V call is TRBV11-2, the J call TRBJ1-5; tentatively, D is TRBD1 (6 bases). From germline, CDR1 is SGHAT and CDR2 FQNNGV. V was shortened by 3 bases and J by 4 bases, with 10 bases between the two germline ends. This CDR3 is built from 14 residues. The DNA for the CDR3 is TGTGCCAGCAGCTTGGGGGCCGGGAATCAGCCCCAGCATTTT. It encodes CASSLGAGNQPQHF.

The chain joins TRBV9 to TRBJ2-2; the match to TRBD2 covers 7 bases. The CDR3 loop spans 16 amino acids. The ends lost 2 bases at V and 5 bases at J; junction bases unmatched: 9. CDR1 and CDR2 (germline): SGDLS, YYNGEE. DNA of the CDR3: TGTGCCAGCAGCGTCAACCCCGGGGGAGGGACCGGGGAGCTGTTTTTT. It translates to CASSVNPGGGTGELFF.

The CDR3 is CASSPGVPYEQYF. CDR3 DNA: TGTGCCAGCAGCCCCGGGGTTCCCTACGAGCAGTACTTC. The rearrangement joins TRBV9 to TRBJ2-7; maybe TRBD2 (5 bases). V lost 4 bases and J lost 2, with 10 bases in between. This CDR3 spans 13 amino acids. CDR1 is SGDLS, CDR2 YYNGEE, per germline.